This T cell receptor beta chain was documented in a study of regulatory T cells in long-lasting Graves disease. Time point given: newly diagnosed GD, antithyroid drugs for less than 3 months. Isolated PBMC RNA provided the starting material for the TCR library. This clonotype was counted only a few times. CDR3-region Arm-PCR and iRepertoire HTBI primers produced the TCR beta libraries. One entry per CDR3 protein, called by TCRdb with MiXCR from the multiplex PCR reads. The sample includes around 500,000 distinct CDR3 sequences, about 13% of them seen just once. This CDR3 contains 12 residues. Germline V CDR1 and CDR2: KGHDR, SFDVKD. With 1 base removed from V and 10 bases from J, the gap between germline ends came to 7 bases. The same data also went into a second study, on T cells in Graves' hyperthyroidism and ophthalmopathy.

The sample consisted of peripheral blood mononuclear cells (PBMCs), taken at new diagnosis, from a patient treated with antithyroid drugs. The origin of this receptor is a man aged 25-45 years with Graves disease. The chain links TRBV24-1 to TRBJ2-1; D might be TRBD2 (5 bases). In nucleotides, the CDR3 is TGTGCCACCAGTGATTTAGAGCGGGAGCAGTTCTTC. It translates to CATSDLEREQFF.